This T cell receptor beta chain appears in the sequencing data of a study of cytomegalovirus exposure and HLA in healthy donors. Study conclusions and caveats: The study put about 180 TCR beta chains on its list as cytomegalovirus-associated. For cytomegalovirus status, the classifier reportedly gave diagnoses with high specificity and sensitivity.

The study ran its PCR with 60 Vbeta and 13 Jbeta primers. Assay: immunoSEQ multiplex PCR; the TCRdb copy retains only in-frame clones and omits some. The top ten clones hold around 1.5% of a sample with 100,000 to 150,000 clones, approximately 84% of them seen once. Points on this clone: Antigen unknown. At one end, the junction sequence differs from germline, possibly due to a read error.

Donors showed nominal health when sampled, although they likely had unrecorded immune exposures. CDR1 and CDR2 (germline): SGHRS, YFSETQ. The CDR3 is 10 residues long. The genes are TRBV5-1 and TRBJ2-7, with TRBD2 as a possible D gene (6 bases). The sequencing input was PBMCs. The TCR sequence derives from a woman aged 18-29 years in good health and CMV-seronegative. CDR3 in DNA: TGTTTTGGAGGGTCCGACGAGCAGTACTTC. Translating it yields CFGGSDEQYF. Full variable domain (missing parts from reference TRBV5-1 and TRBJ2-7): KAGVTQTPRYLIKTRGQQVTLSCSPISGHRSVSWYQQTPGQGLQFLFEYFSETQRNKGNFPGRFSGRQFSNSRSEMNVSTLELGDSALYLCFGGSDEQYFGPGTRLTVT.